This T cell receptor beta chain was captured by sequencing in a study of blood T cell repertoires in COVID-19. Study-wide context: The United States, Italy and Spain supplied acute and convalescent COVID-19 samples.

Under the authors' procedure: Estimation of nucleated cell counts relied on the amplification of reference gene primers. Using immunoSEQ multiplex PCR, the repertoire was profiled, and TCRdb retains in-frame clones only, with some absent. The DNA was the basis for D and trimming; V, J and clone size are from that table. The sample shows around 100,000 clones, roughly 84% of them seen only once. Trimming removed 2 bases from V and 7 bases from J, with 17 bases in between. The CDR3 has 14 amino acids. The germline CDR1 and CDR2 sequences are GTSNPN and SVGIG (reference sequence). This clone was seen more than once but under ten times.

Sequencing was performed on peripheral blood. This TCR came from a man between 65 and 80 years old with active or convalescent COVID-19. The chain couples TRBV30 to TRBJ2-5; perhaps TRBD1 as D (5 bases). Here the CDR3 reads CAWSHQQVLRTQYF. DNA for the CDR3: TGTGCCTGGAGTCATCAACAGGTTCTACGGACCCAGTACTTC.